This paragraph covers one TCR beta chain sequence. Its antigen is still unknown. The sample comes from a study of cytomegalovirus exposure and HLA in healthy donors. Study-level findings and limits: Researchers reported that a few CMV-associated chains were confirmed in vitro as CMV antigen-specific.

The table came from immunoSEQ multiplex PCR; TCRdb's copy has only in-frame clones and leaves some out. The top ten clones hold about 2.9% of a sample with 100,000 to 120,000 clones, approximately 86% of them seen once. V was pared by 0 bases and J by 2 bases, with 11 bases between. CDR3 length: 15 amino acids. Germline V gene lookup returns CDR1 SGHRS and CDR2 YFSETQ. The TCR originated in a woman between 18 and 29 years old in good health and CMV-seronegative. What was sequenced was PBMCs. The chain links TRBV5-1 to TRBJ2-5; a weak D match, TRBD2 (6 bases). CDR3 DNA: TGCGCCAGCAGCTTGGCCGGGACTGTTCAAGAGACCCAGTACTTC. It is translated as CASSLAGTVQETQYF.